This T cell receptor beta chain was recorded in a study of cytomegalovirus exposure and HLA in healthy donors. About the research overall: From HLA-typed donors, an early data release held 70 million to 95 million unique TCRs.

This CDR3 spans 14 amino acids. CDR1 is KGHSH, CDR2 LQKENI, per germline. V shed 3 bases and J shed 4 bases, with 13 bases lying between them. The donors were healthy bone marrow donors. The study ran its PCR with 60 Vbeta and 13 Jbeta primers. Study processing details: Among the unique TCR beta chains that a later analysis counted, some 73 million in all, about 11 million were shared. Assay: immunoSEQ multiplex PCR; the TCRdb copy retains only in-frame clones and omits some. The V and J calls and the clone size are those of that table, but D and trimming were determined from the DNA. The sample carries about 200,000 clones, over 65% recorded once. The study's findings and limits: There were reportedly fewer N-insertions in an Asian-associated ancestry cluster than the roughly 610-donor mean, in a later analysis.

On this clone: Its cognate antigen is unknown.

The TCR comes from a man aged 40-50 years in good health and CMV-seropositive. The chain combines TRBV18 with TRBJ2-7, with D perhaps TRBD1 (5 bases). Sample: PBMCs. CDR3 nucleotide sequence: TGTGCCAGCTCACCGGGGCAGCTCGGGTACGAGCAGTACTTC. Its protein product is CASSPGQLGYEQYF. Variable domain in full (rest from reference TRBV18 and TRBJ2-7): NAGVMQNPRHLVRRRGQEARLRCSPMKGHSHVYWYRQLPEEGLKFMVYLQKENIIDESGMPKERFSAEFPKEGPSILRIQQVVRGDSAAYFCASSPGQLGYEQYFGPGTRLTVT.